This paragraph reports one T cell receptor beta chain. It has no known antigen specificity. No base quality information exists; no much larger clone differs at one position. Library generation was performed with the immunoSEQ multiplex PCR assay. For the multiplex PCR, a mixture combining 60 forward primers for TCR Vbeta segments and 13 reverse primers for TCR Jbeta segments was used. Amplification of the CDR3 region of rearranged TCR beta genes was performed with a multiplex PCR assay on genomic DNA. On the Illumina HiSeq System, the amplified TCR beta libraries were sequenced as 87-base-pair reads. On the authors' methods: A later analysis tallied around 87 million unique TCR beta chains across the roughly 610 repertoires, and approximately 12 million of those chains were shared by two or more donors. To remove PCR and sequencing errors, raw reads were error-corrected and collapsed into unique sequences using a nearest-neighbor algorithm that merged closely related sequences. V, D and J gene segments were assigned by aligning CDR3 sequences to IMGT reference sequences. Each retained sequence needed at least a six-nucleotide match to both a V gene segment and a J gene segment. Rearrangements were classified as productive when the CDR3 lacked stop codons and remained in frame with V and J, and all other rearrangements were classified as non-productive. Following IMGT convention, CDR3 was defined as the stretch from the second conserved V-encoded cysteine to the conserved J-encoded phenylalanine. The earlier analysis of about 610 of the donors excluded sequences that lacked an unambiguous match to a single V gene segment. In an earlier analysis of around 590 of the donors, a V segment was called functional when productive rearrangements were above 56.7%, and segregating when the standard deviation between donors exceeded 5%. To diagnose cytomegalovirus status from the catalog of TCR beta chain sequences, a statistical classification framework was built. V and J gene assignment, in a later analysis, came from comparing TCR nucleotide sequences with IMGT/GENE-DB human TR gene sequences. A later analysis assigned CDR3 sequences and most-parsimonious VDJ recombination scenarios with the TCRdist pipeline. In a later analysis, each TCR beta chain was defined by its CDR3 amino acid sequence together with its V-gene family, and reads without a unique V-gene family were excluded. To address suspected cross-contamination and a sequencing artifact, a later analysis removed roughly 580 highly shared, low-generation-probability nucleotide sequences. In a later analysis, a clonal expansion index for each public chain was calculated from normalized within-repertoire ranks of inferred template counts. A later analysis computed generation probabilities with a VDJ recombination model fitted to out-of-frame rearrangements, and checked the results against IGoR. In a later analysis, TCR-TCR, TCR-HLA and TCR-CMV co-occurrence was scored with hypergeometric tests, and a repertoire-size bias correction was applied to TCR pairs. A later analysis estimated false discovery rates by permuting HLA or CMV assignments 20 times. In a later analysis, co-occurring TCRs were grouped with DBSCAN, and TCRdist sequence similarity was added when clustering was performed within HLA-allele-positive subsets. For co-occurrence clustering, repertoires with fewer than 30,000 or more than 120,000 public chains were excluded, along with 5 or 6 repertoires with anomalous nucleotide sharing. Entries here come from immuneACCESS through TCRdb and include only in-frame sequences with V and J called. Some clones fail to appear in such tables; in the studies checked, an unresolved V gene covers under half of the shortfall, and the cause of the remainder is unknown. D and trimming were read from the DNA, whereas the V and J calls and clone size are those reported in that table. For this sample the table gives 65,000 to 85,000 clones, of which more than 80% were detected only once. Jointly, the top ten make up 2% of the sample.

This specimen belongs to a study of cytomegalovirus exposure and HLA in healthy donors (dated by TCRdb to 2016 to 2017). Study-wide context: In an earlier analysis of approximately 500 of the donors, approximately 300 Gb of sequence data and 90 million to 120 million unique TCR beta sequences from 150 million to 200 million T cells were reported. HLA typing covered class I and class II loci at four-digit resolution. The study profiled the T cell repertoires of 666 subjects by immunosequencing and related them to cytomegalovirus serostatus. Typing coverage varied by locus: about 620-630 donors for A, B, C, DRB1 and DQB1; approximately 520 for DQA1; more than 600 for DPA1; 450 to 480 for DPB1. In the later analysis, no new phenotypic data were used to find candidate immune exposures; instead, reliance was placed on TCR beta sequences and their occurrence across donors. Alongside the repertoire data, information on donor age, sex, ethnicity and CMV serostatus was compiled. Roughly five DR-DQ haplotypes were treated as single units for association and clustering because of strong linkage in the cohort. An earlier analysis of roughly 600 of the donors used high-throughput TCR beta sequencing to judge whether each TCR beta V gene segment behaved as functional or pseudogenic. A separate validation cohort of over 95 different subjects was used in addition to the roughly 620-subject first cohort. A later analysis re-examined previously published TCR beta repertoires from just over 650 donors and added high-resolution HLA genotyping to investigate patterns of TCR occurrence. An early release covering roughly 640 HLA-typed donors comprised about 300 gigabases of sequencing data and around 86 million unique TCR sequences. A later genetic analysis used genome-wide SNP genotypes for about 65% of the 666 donors, treating that subset as a discovery cohort. The study was designed to test whether signatures of past pathogen exposure could be identified by cataloging public T cell receptors. Across roughly 420 genotyped donors of the cohort, an average of about 200,000 unique TCR beta nucleotide sequences per donor were sequenced, and roughly 20% of those sequences were non-productive. To predict cytomegalovirus infection status, the study brought together high-throughput TCR immunosequencing, statistical association of individual TCRs with disease status, and machine learning. The genetic ancestry cluster associated with self-reported Caucasian donors included 81% of the roughly 400 genotyped donors. Every repertoire in the discovery cohort had been generated on one and the same sequencing platform. What the research found in general, with its limitations: Most TCR sequences were seen in very few donors, while some public TCRs were found in many individuals. According to a later analysis, most CMV-associated TCR beta chains appeared to be HLA-restricted, and the HLA associations seemed to be driven largely by CMV exposure. According to a later genetic analysis, donors in an Asian-associated ancestry cluster had fewer N-insertions in productive TCRs than the approximately 700-donor mean. A further reported finding was that TCR beta sequences accurately predicted the HLA-A and HLA-B alleles for most subjects in the first cohort. The sequencing pipeline was judged likely to have produced a cluster of highly shared sequence variants as a technical artifact. Some IMGT-functional V segments, including TRBV6-2 and TRBV6-3, could not be told apart with the 87-base-pair reads, so those segments were excluded. Because HLA typing was unavailable for some donors at each locus, only the typed subset was used in association tests. Immune exposure information for the cohort was limited to CMV serostatus. The earlier analysis of 587 of the donors excluded some 15 rarely observed V segments, including chromosome 9 orphons, because counts were too low. Roughly uniform sequencing depth across donors was assumed in presence/absence analyses, although this assumption may not hold. The study listed approximately 160 TCR beta chains as associated with cytomegalovirus. Linkage disequilibrium might explain the correlated functional status among segregating V segments, but an unknown experimental factor could not be excluded. In vitro tests confirmed that three of the cytomegalovirus-associated TCR beta chains recognize cytomegalovirus antigens. In a later analysis, TCR association rates were found to vary across HLA loci, with the most associated TCRs seen for DRB1 alleles and the fewest for HLA-C alleles. When HLA alleles, especially DR and DQ, strongly co-occurred, attributing TCR associations to individual alleles was difficult. In an earlier analysis of some 640 of the donors, most TCR beta V segments were observed in productive rearrangements about 87% or about 30% of the time, broadly matching IMGT annotations. This cohort had only TCR beta chains sequenced, and the lack of alpha or paired-chain data limited which features could be detected. Several of the top co-occurrence clusters appeared to be linked to parvovirus B19, influenza, CMV and Epstein-Barr virus, according to a later analysis. In a later analysis, HLA-associated TCR beta chains showed more clonal expansion and lower generation probabilities than non-associated chains that were equally common. The authors suggested that the approach could potentially be extended to other disease states and immunological phenotypes. A later analysis associated about 17,000 TCR beta sequences with specific HLA alleles at a false discovery rate of 0.05. A later genetic analysis associated a missense DCLRE1C variant with V-gene and J-gene trimming of TCR beta chains, and an independent cohort replicated the association. In both the original and validation cohorts, the classifier was reported to diagnose cytomegalovirus status with high specificity and sensitivity.

The CDR3 measures 14 amino acids from cysteine to phenylalanine. Just the 42-base CDR3 DNA is kept, in frame starting at base 1. CDR1 and CDR2 are read off the germline V gene as SNHLY and FYNNEI. The cohort comprised 710 or so healthy bone marrow donors. Cohort members were all nominally healthy when sampled, although unrecorded immune exposures were likely present. The donor tested CMV seronegative, placing the donor among the 350 or so seronegative members of the cohort. Each donor provided a peripheral blood sample, and peripheral blood mononuclear cells were used for TCR beta sequencing. Genomic DNA extraction from the blood cell samples was performed with the Qiagen DNeasy Blood Extraction Kit.

The receptor comes from a woman in her 30s in good health and CMV-seronegative. The chain is made from TRBV2 and TRBJ2-5; a stretch of 7 junction bases matches TRBD2. The J call may be faulty, since TRBJ2-7 better matches the DNA end. The sample comprised PBMCs. Here is the DNA: TGTGCCAGCAGTGATGGCGGGAGCTCCTACGAGCAGTACTTC. Its protein product is CASSDGGSSYEQYF.